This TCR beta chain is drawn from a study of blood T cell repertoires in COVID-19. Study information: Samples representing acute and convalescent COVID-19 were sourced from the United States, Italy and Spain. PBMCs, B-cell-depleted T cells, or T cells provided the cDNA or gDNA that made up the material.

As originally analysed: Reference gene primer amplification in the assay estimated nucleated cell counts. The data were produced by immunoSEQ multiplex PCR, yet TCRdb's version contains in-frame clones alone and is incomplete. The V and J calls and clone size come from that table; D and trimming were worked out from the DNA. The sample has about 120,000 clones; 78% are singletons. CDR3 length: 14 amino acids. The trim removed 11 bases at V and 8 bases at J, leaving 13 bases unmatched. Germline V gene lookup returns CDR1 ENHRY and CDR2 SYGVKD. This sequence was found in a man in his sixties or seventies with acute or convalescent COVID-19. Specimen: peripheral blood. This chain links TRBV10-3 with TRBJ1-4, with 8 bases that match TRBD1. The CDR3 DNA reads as TGTGCCGCGAGGTCTGACAGGGGCGAGGAAAAACTGTTTTTT. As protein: CAARSDRGEEKLFF.